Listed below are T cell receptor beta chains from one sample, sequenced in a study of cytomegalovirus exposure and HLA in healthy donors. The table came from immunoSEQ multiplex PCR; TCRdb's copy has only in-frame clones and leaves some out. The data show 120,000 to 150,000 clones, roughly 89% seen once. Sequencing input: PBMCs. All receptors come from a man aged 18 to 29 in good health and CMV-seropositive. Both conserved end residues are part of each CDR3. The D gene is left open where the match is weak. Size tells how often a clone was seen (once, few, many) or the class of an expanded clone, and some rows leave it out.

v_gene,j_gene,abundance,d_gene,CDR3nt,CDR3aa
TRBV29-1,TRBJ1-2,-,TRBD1,TGCAGCGTCGACAGGGACGACTATGGCTACACCTTC,CSVDRDDYGYTF
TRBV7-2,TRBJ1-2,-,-,TGTGCCAGCAGCTTAGTCAGTGATAACTATGGCTACACCTTC,CASSLVSDNYGYTF
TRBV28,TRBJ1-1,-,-,TGTGCCAGCAGTCCCCCCGCGTCCATGAACACTGAAGCTTTCTTT,CASSPPASMNTEAFF
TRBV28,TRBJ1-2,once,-,TGTGCCAGCAGTTTATATGACGGGAACTATGGCTACACCTTC,CASSLYDGNYGYTF
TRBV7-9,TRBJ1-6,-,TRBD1,TGTGCCAGCAGCTTGGACAGGGACTCACCCCTCCACTTT,CASSLDRDSPLHF
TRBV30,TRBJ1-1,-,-,TGTGCCTGGAGCCCAGGGCTGGGCACTGAAGCTTTCTTT,CAWSPGLGTEAFF
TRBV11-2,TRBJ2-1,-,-,TGTGCCAGCAGCCACCCACGGTTGGCAGGGGTAAACAATGAGCAGTTCTTC,CASSHPRLAGVNNEQFF
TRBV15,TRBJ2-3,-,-,TGTGCCACCAGCTCTCGACAGACCCTCACAGATACGCAGTATTTT,CATSSRQTLTDTQYF
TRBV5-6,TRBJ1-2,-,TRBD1,TGTGCCAGCAGCCGGGACAGAAACTATGGCTACACCTTC,CASSRDRNYGYTF
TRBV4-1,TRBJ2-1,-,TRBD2,TGCGCCAGCAGCCATTTAGCGGGGATCAATGAGCAGTTCTTC,CASSHLAGINEQFF
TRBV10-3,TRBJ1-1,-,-,TGTGCCATCAGTGATGGGGACCCCCGCAGGGGCACTGAAGCTTTCTTT,CAISDGDPRRGTEAFF
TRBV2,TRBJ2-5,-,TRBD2,TGTGCCAGCAGTGAAGTCGGCGGGGGGGCGGAGACCCAGTACTTC,CASSEVGGGAETQYF
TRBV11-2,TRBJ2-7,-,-,TGTGCCAGCAGCTTAGCTGCTAGCGAGACCTACGAGCAGTACTTC,CASSLAASETYEQYF
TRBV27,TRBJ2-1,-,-,TGTGCCAGCAATCGGGGGAGCTCCTACAATGAGCAGTTCTTC,CASNRGSSYNEQFF
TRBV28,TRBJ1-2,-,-,TGTGCCAGCGACTCACAGGGAGACTATGGCTACACCTTC,CASDSQGDYGYTF
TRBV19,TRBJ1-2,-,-,TGTGCCAGTAGTATTAATTGGGGGCAGACTAACTATGGCTACACCTTC,CASSINWGQTNYGYTF
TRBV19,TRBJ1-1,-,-,TGTGCCAGTAGTCAACGTGCAGGGAAGGAGACTGAAGCTTTCTTT,CASSQRAGKETEAFF
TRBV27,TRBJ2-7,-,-,TGTGCCAGCAGTTTGATTGGAAGCGACTACGAGCAGTACTTC,CASSLIGSDYEQYF
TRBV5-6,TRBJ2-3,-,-,TGTGCCAGCAGCTGGCAAGCGGAAAACACAGATACGCAGTATTTT,CASSWQAENTDTQYF
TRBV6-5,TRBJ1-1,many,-,TGTGCCAGCAGCCCCGGACAGTTCACTGAAGCTTTCTTT,CASSPGQFTEAFF
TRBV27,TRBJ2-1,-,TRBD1,TGTGCCAGCAGTTTAAGGGGGGACAGGGGCTTTGGGAATGAGCAGTTCTTC,CASSLRGDRGFGNEQFF
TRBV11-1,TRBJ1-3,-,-,TGTGCCAGCACCTCAAGGGGCTCTGGAAACACCATATATTTT,CASTSRGSGNTIYF
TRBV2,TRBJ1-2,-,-,TGTGCCAGCAAAACAGATCGCACCTTC,CASKTDRTF
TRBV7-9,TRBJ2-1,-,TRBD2,TGTGCCAGCAGCTTAGACAGCGGGGGCAGGTACAATGAGCAGTTCTTC,CASSLDSGGRYNEQFF
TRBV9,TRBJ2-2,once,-,TGTGCCAGCAGCGCCCGTGGGGTCCTAGGAGGGAACACCGGGGAGCTGTTTTTT,CASSARGVLGGNTGELFF
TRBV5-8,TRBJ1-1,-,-,TGTGCCAGCAGCTTCGCGGGGACGTTTAACACTGAAGCTTTCTTT,CASSFAGTFNTEAFF
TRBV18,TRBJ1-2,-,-,TGTGCCAGCTCACTTGGACAGTCTGACTATGGCTACACCTTC,CASSLGQSDYGYTF
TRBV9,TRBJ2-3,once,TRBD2,TGTGCCAGCAGCGTAGGCGGGAGAGGGACAGATACGCAGTATTTT,CASSVGGRGTDTQYF
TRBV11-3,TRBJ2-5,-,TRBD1,TGTGCCAGCAGCCCGGACAGGGGACTAAAGACCCAGTACTTC,CASSPDRGLKTQYF